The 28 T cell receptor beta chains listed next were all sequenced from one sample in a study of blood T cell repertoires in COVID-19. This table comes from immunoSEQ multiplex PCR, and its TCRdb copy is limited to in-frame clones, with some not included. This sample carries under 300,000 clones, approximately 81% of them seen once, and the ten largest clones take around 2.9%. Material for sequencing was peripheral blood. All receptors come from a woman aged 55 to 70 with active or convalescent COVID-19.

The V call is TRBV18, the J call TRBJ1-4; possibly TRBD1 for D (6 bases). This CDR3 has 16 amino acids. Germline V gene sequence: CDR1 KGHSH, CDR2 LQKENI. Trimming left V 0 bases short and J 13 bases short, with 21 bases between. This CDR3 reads CASSPPETGSLKGLFF. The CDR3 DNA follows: TGTGCCAGCTCACCACCGGAGACAGGAAGTCTCAAGGGACTGTTTTTT. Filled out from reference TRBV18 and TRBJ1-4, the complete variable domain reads NAGVMQNPRHLVRRRGQEARLRCSPMKGHSHVYWYRQLPEEGLKFMVYLQKENIIDESGMPKERFSAEFPKEGPSILRIQQVVRGDSAAYFCASSPPETGSLKGLFFGSGTQLSVL.

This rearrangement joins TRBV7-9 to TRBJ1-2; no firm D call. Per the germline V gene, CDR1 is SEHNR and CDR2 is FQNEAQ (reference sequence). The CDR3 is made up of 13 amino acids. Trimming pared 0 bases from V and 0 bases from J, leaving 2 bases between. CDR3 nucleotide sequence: TGTGCCAGCAGCTTAGCCGCTAACTATGGCTACACCTTC. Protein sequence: CASSLAANYGYTF.

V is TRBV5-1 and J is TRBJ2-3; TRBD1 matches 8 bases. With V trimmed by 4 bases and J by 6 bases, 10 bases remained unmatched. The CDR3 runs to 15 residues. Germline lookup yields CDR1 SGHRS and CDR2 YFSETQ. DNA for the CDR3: TGCGCCAGCAGCACGGACAGGGCTACGTTGGATACGCAGTATTTT. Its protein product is CASSTDRATLDTQYF.

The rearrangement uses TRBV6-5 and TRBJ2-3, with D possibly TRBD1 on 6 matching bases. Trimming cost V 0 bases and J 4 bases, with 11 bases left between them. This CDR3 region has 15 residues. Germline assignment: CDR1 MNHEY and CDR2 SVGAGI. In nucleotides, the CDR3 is TGTGCCAGCAGTTACTCTAACAGGGTGTCAGATACGCAGTATTTT. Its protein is CASSYSNRVSDTQYF.

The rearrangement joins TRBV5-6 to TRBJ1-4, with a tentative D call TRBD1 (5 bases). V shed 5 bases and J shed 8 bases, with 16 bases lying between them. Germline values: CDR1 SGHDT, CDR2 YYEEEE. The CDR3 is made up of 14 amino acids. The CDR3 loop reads CASSTLRGGEKLFF. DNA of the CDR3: TGTGCCAGCAGTACGCTCCGGGGGGGAGAAAAACTGTTTTTT.

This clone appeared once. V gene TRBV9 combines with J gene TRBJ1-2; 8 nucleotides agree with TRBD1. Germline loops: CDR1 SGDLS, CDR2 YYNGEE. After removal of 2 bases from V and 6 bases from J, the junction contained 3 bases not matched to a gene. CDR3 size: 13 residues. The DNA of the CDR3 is TGTGCCAGCAGCGTGGACAGGGATGATGGCTACACCTTC. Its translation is CASSVDRDDGYTF. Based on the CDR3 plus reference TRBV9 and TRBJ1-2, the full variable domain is DSGVTQTPKHLITATGQRVTLRCSPRSGDLSVYWYQQSLDQGLQFLIQYYNGEERAKGNILERFSAQQFPDLHSELNLSSLELGDSALYFCASSVDRDDGYTFGSGTRLTVV.

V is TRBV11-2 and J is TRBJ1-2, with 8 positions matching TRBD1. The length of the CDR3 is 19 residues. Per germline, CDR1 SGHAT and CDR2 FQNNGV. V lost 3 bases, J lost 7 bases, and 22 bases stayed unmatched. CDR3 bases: TGTGCCAGCAGCTTTCTAAGCCAGGGGGCGAATTTAGGCCGGGGTGGCTACACCTTC. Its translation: CASSFLSQGANLGRGGYTF.

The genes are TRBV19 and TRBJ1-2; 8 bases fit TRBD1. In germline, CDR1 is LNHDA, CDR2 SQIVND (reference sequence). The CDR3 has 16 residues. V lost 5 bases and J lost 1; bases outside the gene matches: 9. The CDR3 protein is CASSDRGTNFNYGYTF. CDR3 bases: TGTGCCAGTAGTGACAGGGGAACCAACTTTAACTATGGCTACACCTTC.

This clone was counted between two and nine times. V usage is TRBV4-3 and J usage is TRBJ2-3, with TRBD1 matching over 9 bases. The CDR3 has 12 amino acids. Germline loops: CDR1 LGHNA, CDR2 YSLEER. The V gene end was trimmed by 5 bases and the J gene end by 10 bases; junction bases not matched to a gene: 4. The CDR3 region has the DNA TGCGCCAGCAGCTGGGACAGGGAAGCGCAGTATTTT. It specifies CASSWDREAQYF.

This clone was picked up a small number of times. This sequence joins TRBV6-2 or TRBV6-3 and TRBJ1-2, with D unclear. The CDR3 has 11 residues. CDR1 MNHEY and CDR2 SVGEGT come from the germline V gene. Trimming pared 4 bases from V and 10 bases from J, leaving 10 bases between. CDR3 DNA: TGTGCCAGCAGTTTTGAGGGTGTCTACACCTTC. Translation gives CASSFEGVYTF.

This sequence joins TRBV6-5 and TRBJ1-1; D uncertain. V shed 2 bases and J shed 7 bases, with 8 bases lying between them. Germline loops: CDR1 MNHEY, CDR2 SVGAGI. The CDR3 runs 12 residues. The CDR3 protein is CASSYGQDEAFF. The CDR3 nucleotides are TGTGCCAGCAGTTACGGGCAGGATGAAGCTTTCTTT.

CDR3 loop: CASSQALAGPTGELFF. In nucleotides, the CDR3 is TGCGCCAGCAGCCAAGCGCTAGCGGGGCCCACCGGGGAGCTGTTTTTT. The chain links TRBV4-3 to TRBJ2-2; TRBD2 aligns across 9 bases. Trimming took 1 base from V and 4 from J; bases not matched to a gene: 4. Per the germline V gene, CDR1 is LGHNA and CDR2 is YSLEER. The CDR3 sequence is 16 residues long.

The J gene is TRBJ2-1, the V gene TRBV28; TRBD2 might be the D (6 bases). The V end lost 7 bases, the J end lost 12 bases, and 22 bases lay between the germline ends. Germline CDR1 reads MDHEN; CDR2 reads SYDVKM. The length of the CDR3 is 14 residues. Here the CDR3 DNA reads TGTGCCAGCACCCTCTTGGGGGTTGTGGGAGGGCAGTTCTTC. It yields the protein CASTLLGVVGGQFF. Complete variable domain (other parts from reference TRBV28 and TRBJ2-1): DVKVTQSSRYLVKRTGEKVFLECVQDMDHENMFWYRQDPGLGLRLIYFSYDVKMKEKGDIPEGYSVSREKKERFSLILESASTNQTSMYLCASTLLGVVGGQFFGPGTRLTVL.

The CDR3 bases are TGTGCCAGCAGCAACTCTAGTTGTCCCTCTCTCCGTCAAAATGGCTACACCTTC. Protein sequence: CASSNSSCPSLRQNGYTF. The gene calls are TRBV21-1 and TRBJ1-2. TRBV21-1 is marked as a pseudogene. The CDR3 runs 18 residues.

DNA of the CDR3: TGCGCCAGCAGCCGCGGACAGGGCCTCTCCTACAATGAGCAGTTCTTC. Its translation is CASSRGQGLSYNEQFF. The genes are TRBV4-1 and TRBJ2-1, with TRBD1 matching 8 bases. CDR1 MGHRA and CDR2 YSYEKL come from the germline V gene. V shed 4 bases, J shed 0 bases, and the junction held 5 bases outside the gene matches. The CDR3 contains 16 residues.

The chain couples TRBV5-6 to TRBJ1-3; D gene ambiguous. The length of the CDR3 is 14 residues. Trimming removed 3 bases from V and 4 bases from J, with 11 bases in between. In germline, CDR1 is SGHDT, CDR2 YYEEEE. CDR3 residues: CASSSPEGGNTIYF. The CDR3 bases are TGTGCCAGCAGCTCCCCGGAGGGAGGAAACACCATATATTTT. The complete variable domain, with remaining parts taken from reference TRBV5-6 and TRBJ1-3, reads DAGVTQSPTHLIKTRGQQVTLRCSPKSGHDTVSWYQQALGQGPQFIFQYYEEEERQRGNFPDRFSGHQFPNYSSELNVNALLLGDSALYLCASSSPEGGNTIYFGEGSWLTVV.

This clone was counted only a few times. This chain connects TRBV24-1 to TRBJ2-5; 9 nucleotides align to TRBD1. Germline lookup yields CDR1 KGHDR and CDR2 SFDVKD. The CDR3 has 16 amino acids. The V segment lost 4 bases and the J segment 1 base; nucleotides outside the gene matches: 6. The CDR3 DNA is TGTGCCACCAGTGAGGGGACAGGGACAGTCCAAGAGACCCAGTACTTC. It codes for CATSEGTGTVQETQYF.

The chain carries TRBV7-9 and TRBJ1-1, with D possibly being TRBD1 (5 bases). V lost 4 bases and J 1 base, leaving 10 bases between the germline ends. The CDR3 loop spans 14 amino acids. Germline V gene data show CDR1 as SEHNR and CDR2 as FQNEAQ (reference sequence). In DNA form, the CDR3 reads TGTGCCAGCAGCTCCCTCGGGGGGAACACTGAAGCTTTCTTT. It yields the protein CASSSLGGNTEAFF.

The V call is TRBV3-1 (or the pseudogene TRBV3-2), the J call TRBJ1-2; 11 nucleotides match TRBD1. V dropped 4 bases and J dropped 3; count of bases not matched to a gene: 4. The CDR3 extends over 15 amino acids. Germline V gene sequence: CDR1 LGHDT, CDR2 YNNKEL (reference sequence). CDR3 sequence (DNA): TGTGCCAGCAGCCGGGACAGGGGGGGCCACTATGGCTACACCTTC. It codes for CASSRDRGGHYGYTF.

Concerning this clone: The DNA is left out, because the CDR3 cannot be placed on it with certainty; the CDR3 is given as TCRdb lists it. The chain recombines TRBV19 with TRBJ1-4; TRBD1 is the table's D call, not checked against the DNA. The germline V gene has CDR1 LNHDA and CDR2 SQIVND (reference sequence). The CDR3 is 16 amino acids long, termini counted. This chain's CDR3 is CASQGSGRATNEKLFF.

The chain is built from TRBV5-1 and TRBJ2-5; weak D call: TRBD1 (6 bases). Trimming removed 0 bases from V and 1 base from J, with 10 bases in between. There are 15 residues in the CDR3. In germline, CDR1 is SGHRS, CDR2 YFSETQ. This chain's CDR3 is CASSLATGTQETQYF. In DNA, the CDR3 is TGCGCCAGCAGCTTGGCCACAGGGACCCAAGAGACCCAGTACTTC.

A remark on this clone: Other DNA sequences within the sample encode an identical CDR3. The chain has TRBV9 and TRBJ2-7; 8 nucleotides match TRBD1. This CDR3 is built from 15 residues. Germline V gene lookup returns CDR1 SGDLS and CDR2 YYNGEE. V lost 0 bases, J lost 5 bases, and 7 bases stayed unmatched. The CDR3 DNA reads TGTGCCAGCAGCGTAGGTGGGACAGGCGCCCACGAGCAGTACTTC. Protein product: CASSVGGTGAHEQYF.

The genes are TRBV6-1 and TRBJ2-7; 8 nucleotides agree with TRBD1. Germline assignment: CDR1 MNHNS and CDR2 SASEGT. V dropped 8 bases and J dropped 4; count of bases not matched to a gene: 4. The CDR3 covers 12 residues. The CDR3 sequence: CASGNRGYEQYF. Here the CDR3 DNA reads TGTGCCAGCGGGAACAGGGGGTACGAGCAGTACTTC.

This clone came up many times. The CDR3 is CASSQDEGLPDTQYF. CDR3 DNA: TGTGCCAGCAGCCAAGACGAGGGCCTCCCAGATACGCAGTATTTT. The rearrangement links TRBV3-1 (or the pseudogene TRBV3-2) to TRBJ2-3; possibly TRBD2 for D (5 bases). Germline loops: CDR1 LGHDT, CDR2 YNNKEL (reference sequence). The CDR3 has 15 amino acids. V was clipped by 0 bases and J by 4 bases, with 11 bases between them.

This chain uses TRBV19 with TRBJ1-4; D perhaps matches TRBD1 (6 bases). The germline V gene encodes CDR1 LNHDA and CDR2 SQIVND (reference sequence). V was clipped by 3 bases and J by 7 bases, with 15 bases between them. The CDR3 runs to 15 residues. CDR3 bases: TGTGCCAGTAGTATGACCCCGACAGGTAGTGAAAAACTGTTTTTT. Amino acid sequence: CASSMTPTGSEKLFF.

The CDR3 DNA is TGTGCCAGCACCCCGAGCCCAGGGGAGGGCTACACCTTC. It encodes CASTPSPGEGYTF. The rearrangement links TRBV25-1 to TRBJ1-2; TRBD1 is a possible D gene (6 bases). CDR1 and CDR2 from the germline V gene are MGHDK and SYGVNS. The CDR3 has 13 residues. Trimming took off 7 bases at V and 8 bases at J, with 17 bases between the two ends.

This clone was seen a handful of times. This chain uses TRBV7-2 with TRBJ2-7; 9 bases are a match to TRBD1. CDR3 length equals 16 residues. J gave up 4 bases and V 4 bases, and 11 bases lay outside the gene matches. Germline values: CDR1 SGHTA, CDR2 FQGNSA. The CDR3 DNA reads TGTGCCAGCAGCTCCCCCCGGACAGGGGAGCGGTACGAGCAGTACTTC. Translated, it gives CASSSPRTGERYEQYF.

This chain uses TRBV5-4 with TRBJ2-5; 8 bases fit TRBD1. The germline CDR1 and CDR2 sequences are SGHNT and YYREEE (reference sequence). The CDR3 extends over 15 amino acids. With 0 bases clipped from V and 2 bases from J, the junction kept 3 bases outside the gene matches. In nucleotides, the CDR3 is TGTGCCAGCAGCTTGGTACAGGGGGTTCAAGAGACCCAGTACTTC. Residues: CASSLVQGVQETQYF.